These 2 T cell receptor beta chains were sequenced from one sample in a study of blood T cell repertoires in COVID-19. Data came from immunoSEQ multiplex PCR; TCRdb stores just in-frame clones and leaves some out. The sample has approximately 250,000 clones; 70% to 90% are singletons. The source material was peripheral blood. The receptors were sampled from a woman in her sixties or seventies with COVID-19, enrolled during active disease.

The chain combines TRBV7-9 with TRBJ2-1; possible D gene TRBD2, 5 bases. The germline CDR1 and CDR2 sequences are SEHNR and FQNEAQ (reference sequence). The CDR3 has 15 amino acids. Trimming pared 1 base from V and 9 bases from J, leaving 16 bases between. The CDR3 region has the DNA TGTGCCAGCAGCTTAGTCGGGGTAGCAGGTGGTGAGCAGTTCTTC. Translation gives CASSLVGVAGGEQFF.

The chain carries TRBV20-1 and TRBJ1-1, with D maybe TRBD1 (5 bases). Trimming left V 5 bases short and J 8 bases short, with 12 bases between. Germline CDR1 is DFQATT and CDR2 is SNEGSKA (reference sequence). The CDR3 is 11 residues long. The CDR3 reads CSASRTSEAFF. CDR3 bases: TGCAGTGCTTCCCGGACATCAGAAGCTTTCTTT.